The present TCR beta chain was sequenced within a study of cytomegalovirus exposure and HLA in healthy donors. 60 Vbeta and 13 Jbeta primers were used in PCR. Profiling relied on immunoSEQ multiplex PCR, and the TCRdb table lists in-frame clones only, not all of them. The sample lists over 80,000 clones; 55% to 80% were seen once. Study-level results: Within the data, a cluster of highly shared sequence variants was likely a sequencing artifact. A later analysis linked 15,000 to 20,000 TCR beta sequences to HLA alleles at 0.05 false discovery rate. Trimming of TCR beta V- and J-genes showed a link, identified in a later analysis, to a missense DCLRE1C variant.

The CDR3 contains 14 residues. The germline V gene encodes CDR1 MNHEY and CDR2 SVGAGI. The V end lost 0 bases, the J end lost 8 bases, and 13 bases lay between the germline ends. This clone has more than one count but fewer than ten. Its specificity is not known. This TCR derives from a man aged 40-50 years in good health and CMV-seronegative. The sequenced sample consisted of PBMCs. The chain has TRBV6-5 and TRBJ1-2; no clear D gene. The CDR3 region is CASSYSSGSSGYTF. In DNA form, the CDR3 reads TGTGCCAGCAGTTACTCGAGCGGGTCATCGGGCTACACCTTC.